The 9 T cell receptor beta chains below come from one sample, sequenced in a study of blood T cell repertoires in COVID-19. Some clones are missing from TCRdb's copy, which holds only in-frame ones; the method was immunoSEQ multiplex PCR. The sample consists of around 260,000 clones, 70% to 90% of them appearing once. Source material: peripheral blood. These receptor sequences come from a man in his fifties or sixties who had recovered from COVID-19.

This clone has just a few counts. The chain employs TRBV6-1 and TRBJ1-3; D is undetermined. The germline V and J ends were trimmed by 4 bases and 1 base, with 14 bases remaining between them. Germline V CDR1 and CDR2: MNHNS, SASEGT. The CDR3 contains 16 residues. This CDR3 reads CASSGGITRSGNTIYF. Here the CDR3 DNA reads TGTGCCAGCAGTGGGGGAATCACTAGGTCTGGAAACACCATATATTTT.

The sample holds a few counts of this clone. The chain couples TRBV7-9 to TRBJ1-5; 8 positions agree with TRBD1. CDR3 length: 18 amino acids. The V segment lost 2 bases and the J segment 3 bases; nucleotides outside the gene matches: 12. Germline loops: CDR1 SEHNR, CDR2 FQNEAQ (reference sequence). The CDR3 spells CASSLRNRDRGFNQPQHF. CDR3 DNA: TGTGCCAGCAGCTTAAGGAACCGAGACAGGGGATTCAATCAGCCCCAGCATTTT.

This rearrangement joins TRBV7-3 to TRBJ2-2; 10 bases fit TRBD1. V was pared by 5 bases and J by 4 bases, with 7 bases of the junction left unmatched. The CDR3 has 16 amino acids. Germline CDR1 reads SGHTA; CDR2 reads FQGTGA. The CDR3 region has the DNA TGTGCCAGCAGCGTGACAGGGGGCGTTAGCACCGGGGAGCTGTTTTTT. This codes for CASSVTGGVSTGELFF. The full variable domain, completed using reference TRBV7-3 and TRBJ2-2, is GAGVSQTPSNKVTEKGKYVELRCDPISGHTALYWYRQSLGQGPEFLIYFQGTGAADDSGLPNDRFFAVRPEGSVSTLKIQRTERGDSAVYLCASSVTGGVSTGELFFGEGSRLTVL.

The chain links TRBV18 to TRBJ2-1; TRBD1 agrees at 7 bases. CDR3 length equals 15 residues. Trimming removed 8 bases from V and 3 bases from J; junction bases left unmatched: 10. The germline gives CDR1 KGHSH, CDR2 LQKENI. The chain's CDR3 is CASLRGRGIYNEQFF. The CDR3 DNA reads as TGTGCCAGCCTGAGAGGCAGGGGGATCTACAATGAGCAGTTCTTC.

CDR3 DNA sequence: TGTGCCAGCAGTCCAATTGGGATAAGACAGGGAACGAACACCGGGGAGCTGTTTTTT. Residues: CASSPIGIRQGTNTGELFF. The rearrangement uses TRBV27 and TRBJ2-2; the match to TRBD1 covers 7 bases. The V segment lost 5 bases and the J segment 0 bases; nucleotides outside the gene matches: 15. Germline V CDR1 and CDR2: MNHEY, SMNVEV (reference sequence). The CDR3 is 19 residues long.

This clone was found once. V is TRBV6-5 and J is TRBJ2-3; 8 nucleotides align to TRBD1. The CDR3 totals 14 residues. The junction had 4 bases not matched to a gene; V was cut back by 6 bases and J by 2 bases. CDR1 is MNHEY, CDR2 SVGAGI, per germline. CDR3 coding DNA: TGTGCCAGCAGGTGGACAGGGACCACAGATACGCAGTATTTT. Translated: CASRWTGTTDTQYF.

Of note for this clone: Other DNA sequences from this sample encode an identical CDR3 as well. The chain combines TRBV19 with TRBJ2-7; TRBD1 matches at 8 bases. The junction had 8 bases not matched to a gene; V was cut back by 4 bases and J by 3 bases. The CDR3 is 15 residues long. CDR1 is LNHDA and CDR2 is SQIVND in the germline V gene (reference sequence). The CDR3 DNA sequence: TGTGCCAGTAGTAGCTCCGGGACAGGTGGCTACGAGCAGTACTTC. This encodes CASSSSGTGGYEQYF.

The rearrangement links TRBV10-3 to TRBJ1-2; 7 bases fit TRBD1. This CDR3 region has 14 residues. Germline V gene lookup returns CDR1 ENHRY and CDR2 SYGVKD. The J segment lost 4 bases and the V segment lost 7 bases, leaving 9 bases of the junction unmatched. CDR3 sequence: CAIMAGQPFYGYTF. CDR3 nucleotide sequence: TGTGCCATCATGGCGGGACAGCCATTCTATGGCTACACCTTC.

A few counts support this clone. At one end, the junction sequence differs from germline, possibly due to a read error. V gene TRBV7-6 combines with J gene TRBJ2-7; 10 nucleotides line up with TRBD1. The CDR3 sequence is 16 residues long. The germline V gene has CDR1 SGHVS and CDR2 FNYEAQ. CDR3: CASSLALGQGEYEQYF. The CDR3 bases are TGTGCCAGCAGCCTAGCCCTCGGACAGGGGGAATACGAGCAGTACTTC.